These 25 T cell receptor beta chains were all obtained from the same sample, sequenced in a study of blood T cell repertoires in COVID-19 (dated by TCRdb to 2019 to 2021). Libraries were constructed by the immunoSEQ multiplex PCR assay. In TCRdb, the immuneACCESS table is reduced to in-frame sequences with V and J assigned. These tables do not hold every clone; where another copy was compared, an unresolved V gene accounts for under half, and the others remain unexplained. The sample has about 280,000 clones on record, approximately 86% of them singletons. The ten most abundant clones make up about an eighth of the sample. The material sequenced was peripheral blood. The receptors shown here come from a woman in her 70s with COVID-19, enrolled during active disease.

This chain uses TRBV12-5 with TRBJ1-1, with 9 positions matching TRBD1. V shed 6 bases, J shed 6 bases, and the junction held 8 bases outside the gene matches. Germline values: CDR1 LGHNT, CDR2 FRNRAP. The CDR3 has 14 amino acids. CDR3 in DNA: TGTGCTAGTGGCCCGGACAGGGGCAGGTCTGAAGCTTTCTTT. It yields the protein CASGPDRGRSEAFF.

As for this clone: Other nucleotide sequences from this sample produce the same CDR3. The rearrangement links TRBV2 to TRBJ2-5; D possibly corresponds to TRBD1 (6 bases). CDR1 is SNHLY and CDR2 is FYNNEI in the germline V gene. The CDR3 contains 14 residues. The germline V and J ends were trimmed by 4 bases and 0 bases, with 9 bases remaining between them. CDR3 bases: TGTGCCAGCAGTGTGGACAGATACCAAGAGACCCAGTACTTC. Protein product: CASSVDRYQETQYF.

This clone came up once. The chain is built from TRBV2 and TRBJ2-7, with 7 bases matching TRBD1. The germline gives CDR1 SNHLY, CDR2 FYNNEI. The CDR3 extends over 14 amino acids. V lost 6 bases to trimming and J lost 0 bases; unmatched junction nucleotides: 5. The CDR3 sequence is CASSGTASSYEQYF. CDR3 bases: TGTGCCAGCAGCGGGACAGCCAGCTCCTACGAGCAGTACTTC.

The chain carries TRBV9 and TRBJ1-1; TRBD1 matches 8 bases. In germline, CDR1 is SGDLS, CDR2 YYNGEE. J lost 0 bases, V lost 0 bases, and 13 bases had no gene match. This CDR3 has 19 residues. As DNA, the CDR3 is TGTGCCAGCAGCGTAGGGGGACGGCCAGGGGGCATCTTGAACACTGAAGCTTTCTTT. Protein sequence: CASSVGGRPGGILNTEAFF.

The chain links TRBV7-9 to TRBJ2-7, with D perhaps matching TRBD1 (5 bases). Between the trimmed V and J ends, which lost 3 bases and 4 bases, there was a span of 7 bases. Germline V gene lookup returns CDR1 SEHNR and CDR2 FQNEAQ (reference sequence). The CDR3 length is 12 residues. The CDR3 DNA is TGTGCCAGCAGCTTTGACAGTTACGAGCAGTACTTC. As protein: CASSFDSYEQYF. Full variable domain (remainder filled in from reference TRBV7-9 and TRBJ2-7): DTGVSQNPRHKITKRGQNVTFRCDPISEHNRLYWYRQTLGQGPEFLTYFQNEAQLEKSRLLSDRFSAERPKGSFSTLEIQRTEQGDSAMYLCASSFDSYEQYFGPGTRLTVT.

The chain combines TRBV28 with TRBJ2-7, with 8 bases that match TRBD1. The junction had 11 bases not matched to a gene; V was cut back by 4 bases and J by 3 bases. From germline, CDR1 is MDHEN and CDR2 SYDVKM. The CDR3 is 16 amino acids. CDR3 DNA sequence: TGTGCCAGCAGTTCCCAGGACAGGGAAATTTTCTACGAGCAGTACTTC. Translated, it gives CASSSQDREIFYEQYF.

The V call is TRBV5-4, the J call TRBJ2-7; D is perhaps TRBD2 (5 bases). The CDR3 is 14 amino acids. Trimming took 0 bases from V and 2 from J, leaving 9 bases between them. CDR1 SGHNT and CDR2 YYREEE come from the germline V gene (reference sequence). The CDR3 coding sequence is TGTGCCAGCAGCTTGGAAGGGAGTCCCTACGAGCAGTACTTC. Translating it yields CASSLEGSPYEQYF.

This chain joins TRBV10-1 and TRBJ2-7; 10 bases align to TRBD2. The germline V gene encodes CDR1 WNHNN and CDR2 SYGVQD (reference sequence). This CDR3 region has 16 residues. Unmatched junction bases numbered 6, after V lost 2 bases and J lost 2 bases. This CDR3 is CASSEPASGGPYEQYF. The CDR3 DNA sequence: TGCGCCAGCAGTGAGCCAGCTAGCGGGGGACCCTACGAGCAGTACTTC.

The chain is built from TRBV28 and TRBJ2-5; 9 bases line up with TRBD1. Germline-derived CDR1 and CDR2 are MDHEN and SYDVKM. Trimming cost V 6 bases and J 4 bases; bases outside gene matches: 3. The CDR3 runs to 13 residues. In nucleotides, the CDR3 is TGTGCCAGCAGATACAGGGGGCGAGAGACCCAGTACTTC. It is translated as CASRYRGRETQYF.

The chain carries TRBV7-7 and TRBJ2-7, with 8 bases aligning to TRBD2. Per germline, CDR1 SSHAT and CDR2 FNYEAQ (reference sequence). CDR3 length: 15 amino acids. Trimming removed 2 bases from V and 5 bases from J; junction bases left unmatched: 8. The CDR3 loop is CASSLRPGGRDEQYF. CDR3 DNA sequence: TGTGCCAGCAGCTTACGTCCGGGGGGGAGAGACGAGCAGTACTTC.

The genes are TRBV4-2 and TRBJ2-1; 8 bases are shared with TRBD2. V lost 1 base to trimming and J lost 0 bases; unmatched junction nucleotides: 2. CDR1 is LGHNA and CDR2 is YNFKEQ in the germline V gene. This CDR3 spans 16 amino acids. The CDR3 DNA is TGTGCCAGCAGCCAAGGTCTAGCGGGCTCCTACAATGAGCAGTTCTTC. Translation gives CASSQGLAGSYNEQFF.

This clone was seen a few times. The chain combines TRBV7-2 with TRBJ1-1; no reliable D call. This CDR3 spans 12 amino acids. Trimming shortened V by 3 bases and J by 5 bases, and 7 bases separated the two germline ends. The germline V gene encodes CDR1 SGHTA and CDR2 FQGNSA. The CDR3 nucleotides are TGTGCCAGCAGCTTGCGGAGGACTGAAGCTTTCTTT. It codes for CASSLRRTEAFF.

The chain employs TRBV7-9 and TRBJ1-5; D might be TRBD1 (6 bases). Trimming took 3 bases from V and 5 from J, leaving 11 bases between them. Per the germline V gene, CDR1 is SEHNR and CDR2 is FQNEAQ (reference sequence). The CDR3 spans 14 residues. The CDR3 coding sequence is TGTGCCAGCAGCTTGCAACAGGGAGATCAGCCCCAGCATTTT. This gives the protein CASSLQQGDQPQHF.

The DNA of the CDR3 is TGTGCCAGCAGCGTAGGGGGACAGGGGGGTATGAACACTGAAGCTTTCTTT. Translated, it gives CASSVGGQGGMNTEAFF. The chain joins TRBV9 to TRBJ1-1, with 11 positions matching TRBD1. The V segment lost 0 bases and the J segment 0 bases; nucleotides outside the gene matches: 4. Looked up from germline, CDR1 is SGDLS and CDR2 is YYNGEE. CDR3 size: 17 residues.

In this sample, this clone turned up once. The J gene is TRBJ2-7, the V gene TRBV10-2; 8 nucleotides match TRBD1. The CDR3 runs to 15 residues. Germline CDR1 WSHSY, CDR2 SAAADI. Trimming took 4 bases from V and 0 from J; bases not matched to a gene: 5. The CDR3 region is CASSAGQGASYEQYF. The CDR3 DNA follows: TGCGCCAGCAGTGCGGGTCAGGGGGCCTCCTACGAGCAGTACTTC.

This clone was picked up one time. The rearrangement joins TRBV30 to TRBJ1-2, with D maybe TRBD1 (5 bases). V gave up 4 bases and J gave up 13 bases, with 19 bases separating them. CDR3 length equals 12 residues. Per the germline V gene, CDR1 is GTSNPN and CDR2 is SVGIG (reference sequence). In DNA, the CDR3 is TGTGCCTGGATTCCTAGGACACGGACTAGCACCTTC. Protein sequence: CAWIPRTRTSTF.

The chain employs TRBV3-1 (or the pseudogene TRBV3-2) and TRBJ1-1; TRBD1 matches at 7 bases. J was trimmed by 8 bases and V by 3 bases; bases with no gene match: 6. Looked up from germline, CDR1 is LGHDT and CDR2 is YNNKEL (reference sequence). The CDR3 loop spans 13 amino acids. This CDR3 reads CASSQGQTGEAFF. The CDR3 DNA follows: TGTGCCAGCAGCCAGGGACAGACGGGAGAAGCTTTCTTT.

The chain couples TRBV7-9 to TRBJ2-7; 9 positions agree with TRBD1. V lost 3 bases to trimming and J lost 5 bases; unmatched junction nucleotides: 5. Germline-derived CDR1 and CDR2 are SEHNR and FQNEAQ (reference sequence). CDR3 size: 14 residues. CDR3 sequence: CASSFLTGGNEQYF. The DNA of the CDR3 is TGTGCCAGCAGCTTTCTGACAGGGGGGAACGAGCAGTACTTC.

The chain joins TRBV19 to TRBJ2-7; 9 positions match TRBD1. The CDR3 consists of 13 residues. From germline, CDR1 is LNHDA and CDR2 SQIVND (reference sequence). The J segment lost 5 bases and the V segment lost 5 bases, leaving 4 bases of the junction unmatched. CDR3 nucleotide sequence: TGTGCCAGTAGTGTGGGACAGGGCCACGAGCAGTACTTC. Amino acid sequence: CASSVGQGHEQYF.

The chain links TRBV4-3 to TRBJ1-1; D not resolved. Germline V CDR1 and CDR2: LGHNA, YSLEER. V was clipped by 4 bases and J by 5 bases, with 8 bases between them. The CDR3 is 12 amino acids. The CDR3 DNA is TGCGCCAGCAGCCGAGATAGAACTGAAGCTTTCTTT. Translation gives CASSRDRTEAFF.

V gene TRBV10-1 combines with J gene TRBJ2-2, with TRBD1 as a possible D gene (7 bases). This CDR3 has 15 residues. The V and J ends lost 0 bases and 5 bases respectively, with 10 bases between them. CDR1 is WNHNN and CDR2 is SYGVQD in the germline V gene (reference sequence). This chain's CDR3 is CASSESRGRTGELFF. CDR3 nucleotide sequence: TGCGCCAGCAGTGAGTCCAGGGGGAGGACCGGGGAGCTGTTTTTT.

This rearrangement joins TRBV5-1 to TRBJ1-1; TRBD1 matches at 7 bases. The CDR3 runs 18 residues. The J segment lost 0 bases and the V segment lost 4 bases, leaving 15 bases of the junction unmatched. Germline V CDR1 and CDR2: SGHRS, YFSETQ. Here the CDR3 reads CASSPLGGQAYMNTEAFF. CDR3 DNA: TGCGCCAGCAGCCCGCTCGGAGGACAGGCCTACATGAACACTGAAGCTTTCTTT.

The chain employs TRBV5-1 and TRBJ2-3; 11 nucleotides match TRBD2. This CDR3 comprises 17 residues. Germline-derived CDR1 and CDR2 are SGHRS and YFSETQ. V gave up 0 bases and J gave up 1 base; unmatched junction bases: 4. CDR3 amino acids: CASSLAPLAGGTDTQYF. CDR3 bases: TGCGCCAGCAGCTTGGCCCCACTAGCGGGAGGCACAGATACGCAGTATTTT.

The CDR3, as DNA: TGTGCCAGCAGTGAGATGAGGGGGCAAATGGATGGCTACACCTTC. Its protein is CASSEMRGQMDGYTF. The chain recombines TRBV6-1 with TRBJ1-2; 7 bases match TRBD1. Germline V CDR1 and CDR2: MNHNS, SASEGT. CDR3 length: 15 residues. V gave up 3 bases and J gave up 6 bases; unmatched junction bases: 10.

This clone was seen more than once but under ten times. V and J are TRBV7-9 and TRBJ2-2, with D hard to call. Trimming left V 3 bases short and J 4 bases short, with 24 bases between. CDR3 length: 19 amino acids. Per the germline V gene, CDR1 is SEHNR and CDR2 is FQNEAQ (reference sequence). The CDR3 DNA reads as TGTGCCAGCAGCTTCCCCACCAGTGGAGTGAGACGACCCACCGGGGAGCTGTTTTTT. This encodes CASSFPTSGVRRPTGELFF. Supplemented by reference TRBV7-9 and TRBJ2-2, the full variable domain reads DTGVSQNPRHKITKRGQNVTFRCDPISEHNRLYWYRQTLGQGPEFLTYFQNEAQLEKSRLLSDRFSAERPKGSFSTLEIQRTEQGDSAMYLCASSFPTSGVRRPTGELFFGEGSRLTVL.